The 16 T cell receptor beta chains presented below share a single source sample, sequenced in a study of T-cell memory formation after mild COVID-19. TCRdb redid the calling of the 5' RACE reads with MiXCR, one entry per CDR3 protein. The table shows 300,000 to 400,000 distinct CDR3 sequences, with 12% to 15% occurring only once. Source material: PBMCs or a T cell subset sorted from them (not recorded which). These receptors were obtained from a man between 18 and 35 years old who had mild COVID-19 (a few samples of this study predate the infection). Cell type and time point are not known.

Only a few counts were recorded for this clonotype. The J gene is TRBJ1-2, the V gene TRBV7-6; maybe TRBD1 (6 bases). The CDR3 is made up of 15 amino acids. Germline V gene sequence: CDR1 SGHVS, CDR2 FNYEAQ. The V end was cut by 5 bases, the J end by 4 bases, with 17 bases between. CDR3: CASSPERGALYGYTF. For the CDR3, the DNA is TGTGCCAGCAGCCCAGAGAGGGGGGCCCTCTATGGCTACACCTTC.

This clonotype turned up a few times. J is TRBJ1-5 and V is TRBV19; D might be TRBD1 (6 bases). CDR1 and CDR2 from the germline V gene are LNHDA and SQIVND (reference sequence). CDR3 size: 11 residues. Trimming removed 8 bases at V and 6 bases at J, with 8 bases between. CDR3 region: CASGGRQPQHF. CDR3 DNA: TGTGCCAGTGGGGGGCGTCAGCCCCAGCATTTT.

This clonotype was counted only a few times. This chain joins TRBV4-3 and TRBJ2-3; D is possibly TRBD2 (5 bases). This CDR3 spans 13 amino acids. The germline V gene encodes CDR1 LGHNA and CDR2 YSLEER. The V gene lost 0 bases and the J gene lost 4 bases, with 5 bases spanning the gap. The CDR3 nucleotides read TGCGCCAGCAGCCAAGAAGCGGCAGATACGCAGTATTTT. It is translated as CASSQEAADTQYF.

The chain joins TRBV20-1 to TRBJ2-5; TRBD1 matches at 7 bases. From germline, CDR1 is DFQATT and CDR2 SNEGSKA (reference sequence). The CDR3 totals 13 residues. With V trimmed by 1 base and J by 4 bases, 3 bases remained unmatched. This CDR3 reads CSARVTGRETQYF. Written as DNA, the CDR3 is TGCAGTGCTAGAGTGACAGGGAGAGAGACCCAGTACTTC.

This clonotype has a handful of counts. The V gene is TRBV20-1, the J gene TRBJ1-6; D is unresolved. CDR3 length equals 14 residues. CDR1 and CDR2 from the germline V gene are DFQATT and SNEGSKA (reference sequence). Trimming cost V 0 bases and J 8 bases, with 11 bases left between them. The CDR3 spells CSARDPRGDSPLHF. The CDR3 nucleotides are TGCAGTGCTAGAGATCCCCGCGGAGATTCACCCCTCCACTTT.

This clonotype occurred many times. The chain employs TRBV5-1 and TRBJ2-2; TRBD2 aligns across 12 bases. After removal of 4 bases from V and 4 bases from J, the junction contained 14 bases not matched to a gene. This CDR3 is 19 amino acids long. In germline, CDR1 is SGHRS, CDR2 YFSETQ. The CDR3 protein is CASSPETSGGLISTGELFF. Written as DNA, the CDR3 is TGCGCCAGCAGCCCGGAGACTAGCGGGGGACTAATCAGCACCGGGGAGCTGTTTTTT.

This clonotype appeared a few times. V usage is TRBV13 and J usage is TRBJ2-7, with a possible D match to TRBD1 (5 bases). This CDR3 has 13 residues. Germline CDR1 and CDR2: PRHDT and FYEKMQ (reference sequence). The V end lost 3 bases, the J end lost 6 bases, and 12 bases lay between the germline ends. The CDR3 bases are TGTGCCAGCAGCTTCCAGGGTTTTTCCGAGCAGTACTTC. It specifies CASSFQGFSEQYF.

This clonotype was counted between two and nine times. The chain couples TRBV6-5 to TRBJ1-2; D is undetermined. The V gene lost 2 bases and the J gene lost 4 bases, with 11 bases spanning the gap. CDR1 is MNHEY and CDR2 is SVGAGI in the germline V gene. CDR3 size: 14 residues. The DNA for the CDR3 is TGTGCCAGCAGTTACGCGGGTTTGGGCTATGGCTACACCTTC. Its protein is CASSYAGLGYGYTF.

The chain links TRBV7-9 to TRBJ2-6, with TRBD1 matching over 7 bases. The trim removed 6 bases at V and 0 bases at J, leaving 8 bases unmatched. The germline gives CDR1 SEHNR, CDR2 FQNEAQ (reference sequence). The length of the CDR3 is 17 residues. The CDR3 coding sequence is TGTGCCAGCAGGCATCGGGACAGCGACTCTGGGGCCAACGTCCTGACTTTC. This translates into CASRHRDSDSGANVLTF.

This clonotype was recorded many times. CDR3 bases: TGCAGTGCTAGAGGCCCCACAGATACGCAGTATTTT. Translating gives CSARGPTDTQYF. V and J are TRBV20-1 and TRBJ2-3, with D hard to call. With 1 base removed from V and 2 bases from J, the gap between germline ends came to 4 bases. Germline CDR1 reads DFQATT; CDR2 reads SNEGSKA (reference sequence). The CDR3 contains 12 residues.

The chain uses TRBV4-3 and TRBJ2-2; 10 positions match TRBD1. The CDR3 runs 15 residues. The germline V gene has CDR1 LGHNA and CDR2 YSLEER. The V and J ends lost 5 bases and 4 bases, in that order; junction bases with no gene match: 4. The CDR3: CASSSGQGFTGELFF. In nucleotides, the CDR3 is TGCGCCAGCAGCTCGGGACAGGGGTTCACCGGGGAGCTGTTTTTT.

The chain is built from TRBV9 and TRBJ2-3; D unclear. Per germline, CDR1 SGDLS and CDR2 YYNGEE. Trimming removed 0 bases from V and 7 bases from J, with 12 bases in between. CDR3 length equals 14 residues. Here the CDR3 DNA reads TGTGCCAGCAGCGTAGATGGGGATAGGTATACGCAGTATTTT. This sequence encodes CASSVDGDRYTQYF. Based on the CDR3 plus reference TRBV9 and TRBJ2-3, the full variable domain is DSGVTQTPKHLITATGQRVTLRCSPRSGDLSVYWYQQSLDQGLQFLIQYYNGEERAKGNILERFSAQQFPDLHSELNLSSLELGDSALYFCASSVDGDRYTQYFGPGTRLTVL.

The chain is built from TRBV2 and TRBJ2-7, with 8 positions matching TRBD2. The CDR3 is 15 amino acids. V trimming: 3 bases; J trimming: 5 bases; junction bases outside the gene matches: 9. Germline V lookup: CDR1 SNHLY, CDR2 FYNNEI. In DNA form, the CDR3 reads TGTGCCAGCAGTGATCGAGCTAGCGGGTCCCACGAGCAGTACTTC. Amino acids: CASSDRASGSHEQYF.

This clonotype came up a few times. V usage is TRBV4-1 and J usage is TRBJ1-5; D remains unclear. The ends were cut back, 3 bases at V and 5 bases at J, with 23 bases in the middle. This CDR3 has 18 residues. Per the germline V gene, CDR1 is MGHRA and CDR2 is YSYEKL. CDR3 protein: CASSQYQVNLGNYQPQHF. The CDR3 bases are TGCGCCAGCAGCCAGTACCAGGTCAACCTCGGGAATTATCAGCCCCAGCATTTT.

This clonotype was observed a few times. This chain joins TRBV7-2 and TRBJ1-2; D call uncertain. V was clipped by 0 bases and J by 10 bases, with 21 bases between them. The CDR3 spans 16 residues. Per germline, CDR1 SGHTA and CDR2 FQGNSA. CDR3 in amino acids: CASSLARVLSSRTYTF. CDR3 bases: TGTGCCAGCAGCTTAGCGCGGGTGCTCTCGTCCCGGACCTACACCTTC. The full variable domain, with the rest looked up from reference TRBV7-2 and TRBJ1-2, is GAGVSQSPSNKVTEKGKDVELRCDPISGHTALYWYRQSLGQGLEFLIYFQGNSAPDKSGLPSDRFSAERTGGSVSTLTIQRTQQEDSAVYLCASSLARVLSSRTYTFGSGTRLTVV.

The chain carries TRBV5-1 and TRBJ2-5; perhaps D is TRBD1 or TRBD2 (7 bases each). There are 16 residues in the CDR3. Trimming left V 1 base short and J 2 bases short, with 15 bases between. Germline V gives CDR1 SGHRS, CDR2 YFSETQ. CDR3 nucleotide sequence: TGCGCCAGCAGCTTGTTTCCAGGGGGGGGACAAGAGACCCAGTACTTC. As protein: CASSLFPGGGQETQYF.